The clone carrying this TCR beta chain was seen only a few times. Antigen specificity is unknown. The data originate from a study of CD8 T cells in ankylosing spondylitis. Overall study findings and caveats: Reports of some motif variants in reactive arthritis synovial fluid and blood predate this one. A motif in TCR beta, a set of roughly 8 highly homologous variants, appeared characteristic of ankylosing spondylitis blood.

Germline lookup yields CDR1 LGHDT and CDR2 YNNKEL (reference sequence). The CDR3 contains 16 residues. V was cut by 4 bases and J by 0 bases, with 12 bases left in between. TCRdb analysed the 5' RACE reads with MiXCR anew, one entry per CDR3 protein. The sample lists around 770,000 distinct CDR3 sequences, 15% to 20% occurring once. The TCR sequence derives from a male donor with ankylosing spondylitis. Sequencing used blood, either unsorted or a sorted T cell fraction (not recorded which). The gene calls are TRBV3-1 and TRBJ2-2; D may be TRBD2 (7 bases). CDR3 sequence reads: CASSRGLAANTGELFF. CDR3 in DNA: TGTGCCAGCAGCCGGGGGCTAGCGGCGAACACCGGGGAGCTGTTTTTT.